This TCR beta chain was retrieved from a study of blood T cell repertoires in COVID-19. About the study: The United States, Italy and Spain were the sources of the acute and convalescent COVID-19 samples.

The study assigned cohorts using participant-reported clinical history. This CDR3 is 15 amino acids long. V lost 1 base, J lost 3 bases, and 10 bases lay in between. Germline V gives CDR1 SEHNR, CDR2 FQNEAQ (reference sequence). Profiling relied on immunoSEQ multiplex PCR, and the TCRdb table lists in-frame clones only, not all of them. This sample carries fewer than 350,000 clones, 90% of them seen once, and the ten largest clones take 1.7%. The sequencing input was PBMCs or T cells enriched from blood (not recorded which). This sequence originates from a woman under 30 with acute COVID-19. The chain joins TRBV7-9 to TRBJ2-1; TRBD1 might be the D (6 bases). CDR3 region: CASSLDAGDYNEQFF. The CDR3 DNA follows: TGTGCCAGCAGCTTAGACGCAGGGGACTACAATGAGCAGTTCTTC.